The source of this T cell receptor (beta chain) is a study of human T cells and chemical hapten exposure. About the study: In the sensitization step, 2% DPC was placed on about 2 cm by about 2 cm of upper inner arm skin. The scalp of each patient received a weekly diphenylcyclopropenone dose for the full roughly 22-week study.

TCRdb itself ran the RACE reads through MiXCR, one entry per CDR3 protein. This sample has a few hundred thousand distinct CDR3 sequences, with 7.7% found just once. Time point in this sample: pre-sensitization, week 0. As to treatment: therapeutic diphenylcyclopropenone sensitization with weekly scalp DPC. Study conclusions and caveats: Expanded TCRs showed more large CDR3 clusters than pre-sensitization or healthy control sets.

Germline CDR1 is MNHEY and CDR2 is SVGAGI. V was shortened by 0 bases and J by 2 bases, with 10 bases between the two germline ends. CDR3 length: 15 amino acids. This clonotype was observed a handful of times. Its antigen remains unidentified. The source material was whole blood, sampled in connection with sensitization to the hapten diphenylcyclopropenone (DPC). This chain uses TRBV6-5 with TRBJ1-2, with D possibly being TRBD1 (6 bases). The clonotype comes from a man younger than 35 with alopecia areata. Some clones in this sample may be carry-over from other donors' samples. CDR3 amino acids: CASSYSGGRNYGYTF. CDR3 DNA: TGTGCCAGCAGTTACTCTGGGGGGCGCAACTATGGCTACACCTTC.